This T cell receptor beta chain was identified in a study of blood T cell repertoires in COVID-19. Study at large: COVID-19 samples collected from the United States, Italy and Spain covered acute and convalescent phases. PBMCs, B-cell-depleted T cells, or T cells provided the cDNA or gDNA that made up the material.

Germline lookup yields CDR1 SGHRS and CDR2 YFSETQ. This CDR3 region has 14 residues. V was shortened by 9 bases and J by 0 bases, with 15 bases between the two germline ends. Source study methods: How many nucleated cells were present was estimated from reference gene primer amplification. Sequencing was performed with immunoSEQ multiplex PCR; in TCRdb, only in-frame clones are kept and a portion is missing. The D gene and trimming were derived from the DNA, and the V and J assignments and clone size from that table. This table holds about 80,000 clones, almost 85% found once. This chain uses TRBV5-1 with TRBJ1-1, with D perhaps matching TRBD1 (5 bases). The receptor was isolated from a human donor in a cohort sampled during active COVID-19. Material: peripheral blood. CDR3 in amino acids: CATRFDSMNTEAFF. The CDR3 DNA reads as TGCGCCACCAGATTCGACAGCATGAACACTGAAGCTTTCTTT. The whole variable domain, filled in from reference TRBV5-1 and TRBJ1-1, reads KAGVTQTPRYLIKTRGQQVTLSCSPISGHRSVSWYQQTPGQGLQFLFEYFSETQRNKGNFPGRFSGRQFSNSRSEMNVSTLELGDSALYLCATRFDSMNTEAFFGQGTRLTVV.